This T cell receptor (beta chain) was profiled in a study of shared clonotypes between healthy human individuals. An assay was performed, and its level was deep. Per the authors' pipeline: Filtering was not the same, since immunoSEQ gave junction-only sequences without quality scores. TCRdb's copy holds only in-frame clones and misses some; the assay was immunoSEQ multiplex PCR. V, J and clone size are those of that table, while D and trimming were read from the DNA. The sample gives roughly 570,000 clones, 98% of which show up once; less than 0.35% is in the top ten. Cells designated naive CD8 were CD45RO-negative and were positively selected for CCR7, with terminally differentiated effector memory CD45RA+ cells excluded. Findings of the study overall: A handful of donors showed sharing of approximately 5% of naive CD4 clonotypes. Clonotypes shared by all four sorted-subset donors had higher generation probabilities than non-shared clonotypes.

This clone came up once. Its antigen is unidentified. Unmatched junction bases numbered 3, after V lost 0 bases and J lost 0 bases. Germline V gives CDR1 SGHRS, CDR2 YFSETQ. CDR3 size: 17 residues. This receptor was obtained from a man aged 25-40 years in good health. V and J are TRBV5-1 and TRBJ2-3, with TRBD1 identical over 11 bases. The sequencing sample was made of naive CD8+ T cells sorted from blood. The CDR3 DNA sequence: TGCGCCAGCAGCTTGGTGGGACAGGGGGATAGCACAGATACGCAGTATTTT. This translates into CASSLVGQGDSTDTQYF.